Listed below are T cell receptor beta chains from one sample, sequenced in a study of response to subunit inactivated influenza vaccine. TCRdb passed the RT-PCR reads through MiXCR, listing each CDR3 protein once. The repertoire consists of around 470,000 distinct CDR3 sequences, with approximately 7.2% occurring once and the leading ten covering under 15%. Here the sequenced sample was PBMCs from blood, taken around 2 years after vaccination. The receptors were gathered from a man aged 45 to 70 who received an inactivated influenza vaccine. Both conserved end residues are part of each CDR3. A D gene is named only where the DNA matches it firmly. The size entry is marked missing in some rows and otherwise reads once, few, many or a size class.

j_call,v_call,clone_size,d_call,cdr3_nt,cdr3_aa
TRBJ2-5,TRBV5-5,-,TRBD2,TGTGCCAGCAGCTTAGGGACTAGCGGGGGTTCGGAGACCCAGTACTTC,CASSLGTSGGSETQYF
TRBJ1-5,TRBV6-5,few,-,TGTGCCAGCAGTTATATAGGACAACAGCCCCAGCATTTT,CASSYIGQQPQHF
TRBJ2-3,TRBV9,many,-,TGTGCCAGCAGTATAGGACTGACGGGGTGGGCAGATACGCAGTATTTT,CASSIGLTGWADTQYF
TRBJ2-1,TRBV11-1,-,TRBD1,TGTGCCAGCGGGACAGGTTTCTACAATGAGCAGTTCTTC,CASGTGFYNEQFF
TRBJ2-7,TRBV29-1,once,-,TGCAGCGTTAAGGGATACGAGCAGTACTTC,CSVKGYEQYF
TRBJ2-7,TRBV29-1,many,-,TGCAGCGCCAGGGACGGACCCTACGAGCAGTACTTC,CSARDGPYEQYF
TRBJ2-3,TRBV18,-,-,TGTGCCAGCTCACCCCTGGGAGATAGCACAGATACGCAGTATTTT,CASSPLGDSTDTQYF
TRBJ2-5,TRBV7-2,-,-,TGTGCCAGCAGCCGGGTCAGAAAGACCCAGTACTTC,CASSRVRKTQYF
TRBJ1-2,TRBV3-1,-,TRBD1,TGTGCCAGCAGCCAAGAATGGACAGGAACCTATGGCTACACCTTC,CASSQEWTGTYGYTF
TRBJ2-7,TRBV20-1,-,TRBD2,TGCAGTGCTAGTAAGCGGGGGCGAGGCGAGCAGTACTTC,CSASKRGRGEQYF
TRBJ2-1,TRBV11-2,many,-,TGTGCCAGCAGCCCTCCATCGCTAGACAGACGGAAGCCTGAGCAGTTCTTC,CASSPPSLDRRKPEQFF
TRBJ2-6,TRBV10-2,few,-,TGCGCCAGCAGAGGTTTTCTCATTTCTGGGGCCAACGTCCTGACTTTC,CASRGFLISGANVLTF
TRBJ2-4,TRBV4-1,-,-,TGCGCCAGCAGCCAAGTGGGGACCGACGTGGGAAACATTCAGTACTTC,CASSQVGTDVGNIQYF
TRBJ1-2,TRBV4-2,-,-,TGTGCCAGCAGCCAAGCAGGGGCTAATAACTATGGCTACACCTTC,CASSQAGANNYGYTF
TRBJ2-1,TRBV29-1,many,-,TGCAGCGTGGCAGGGGGACTAACCTACAATGAGCAGTTCTTC,CSVAGGLTYNEQFF
TRBJ2-4,TRBV28,many,TRBD2,TGTGCCAGCAGGACAGCGGGAGTGGAGAGCATTCAGTACTTC,CASRTAGVESIQYF
TRBJ2-7,TRBV6-1,many,-,TGTGCCAGCAGGAGGGGGGGGTCAGGTGAGCAGTACTTC,CASRRGGSGEQYF